Sequencing of this T cell receptor (beta chain) was carried out in a study of siplizumab effects on memory and regulatory T cells. General observations from the study: Sequences below about 10^-5 frequency were poorly captured. As a result, only a minor fraction of alloreactive clones mapped to unstimulated subsets.

The assay covered 100,000 or so TCR templates per sample. The data were produced by immunoSEQ multiplex PCR, yet TCRdb's version contains in-frame clones alone and is incomplete. The table lists approximately 13,000 clones, almost 40% of them singletons. Trimming took 6 bases from V and 1 from J, leaving 9 bases between them. The germline CDR1 and CDR2 sequences are LNHDA and SQIVND (reference sequence). The CDR3 runs to 13 residues. The mixed lymphocyte reaction cells were cocultured at 37°C for less than seven days. Comments on this clone: Its matching antigen is unknown.

The chain is built from TRBV19 and TRBJ1-1; D remains unclear. Sequencing was done on a sample of CFSE-low (dividing) CD8+ T cells sorted from an allogeneic mixed lymphocyte reaction. This sequence originates from a human donor in good health; the cells came from an allogeneic mixed lymphocyte reaction. DNA of the CDR3: TGTGCCAGTAGCAGGACGGAGAACACTGAAGCTTTCTTT. Its translation is CASSRTENTEAFF.